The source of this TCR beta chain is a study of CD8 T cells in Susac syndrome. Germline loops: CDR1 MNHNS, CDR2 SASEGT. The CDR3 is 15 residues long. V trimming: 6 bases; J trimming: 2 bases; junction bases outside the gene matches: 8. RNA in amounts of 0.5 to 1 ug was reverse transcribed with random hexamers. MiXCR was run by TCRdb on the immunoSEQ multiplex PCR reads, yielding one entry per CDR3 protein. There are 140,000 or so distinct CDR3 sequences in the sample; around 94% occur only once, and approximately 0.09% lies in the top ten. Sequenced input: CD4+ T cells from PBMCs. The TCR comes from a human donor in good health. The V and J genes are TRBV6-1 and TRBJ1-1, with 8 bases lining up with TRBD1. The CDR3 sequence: CASSVDRAANTEAFF. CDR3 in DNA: TGTGCCAGCAGCGTGGACAGGGCCGCCAACACTGAAGCTTTCTTT.